This T cell receptor (beta chain) emerged from a study of blood T cell repertoires in COVID-19. Looking at the study overall: The United States, Italy and Spain supplied acute and convalescent COVID-19 samples. Sources were T cells, B-cell-depleted T cells, or PBMCs; the material itself was cDNA or gDNA.

This CDR3 comprises 12 residues. Per the germline V gene, CDR1 is SNHLY and CDR2 is FYNNEI. V was pared by 8 bases and J by 4 bases, with 11 bases between. In the source study's methods: Scientists estimated how many nucleated cells there were by amplifying reference gene primers. Using immunoSEQ multiplex PCR, the repertoire was profiled, and TCRdb retains in-frame clones only, with some absent. V, J and clone size reflect that table, while D and trimming were determined from the DNA. Of approximately 240,000 clones listed, roughly four fifths were seen once; the top ten hold 3.5% to 4.5%. Sequenced: peripheral blood. V gene TRBV2 combines with J gene TRBJ1-1; D remains unclear. The sequence came from a man between 50 and 59 years old with acute or convalescent COVID-19. CDR3 residues: CASYPVSTEAFF. DNA for the CDR3: TGTGCCAGCTACCCGGTTTCCACTGAAGCTTTCTTT.